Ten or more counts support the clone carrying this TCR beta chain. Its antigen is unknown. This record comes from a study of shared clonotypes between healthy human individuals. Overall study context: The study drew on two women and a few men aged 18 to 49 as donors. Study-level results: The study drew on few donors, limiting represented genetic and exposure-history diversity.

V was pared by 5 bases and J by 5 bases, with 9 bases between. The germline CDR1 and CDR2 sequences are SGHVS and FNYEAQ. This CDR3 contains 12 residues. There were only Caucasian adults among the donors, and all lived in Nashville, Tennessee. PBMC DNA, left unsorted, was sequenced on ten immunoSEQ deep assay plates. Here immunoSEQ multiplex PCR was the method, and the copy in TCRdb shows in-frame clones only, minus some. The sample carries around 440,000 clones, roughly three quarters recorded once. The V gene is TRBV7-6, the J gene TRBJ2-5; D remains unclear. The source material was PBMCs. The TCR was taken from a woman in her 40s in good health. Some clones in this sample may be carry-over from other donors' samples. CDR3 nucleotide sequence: TGTGCCAGCAGCGCCCGGCTGGAGACCCAGTACTTC. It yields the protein CASSARLETQYF.